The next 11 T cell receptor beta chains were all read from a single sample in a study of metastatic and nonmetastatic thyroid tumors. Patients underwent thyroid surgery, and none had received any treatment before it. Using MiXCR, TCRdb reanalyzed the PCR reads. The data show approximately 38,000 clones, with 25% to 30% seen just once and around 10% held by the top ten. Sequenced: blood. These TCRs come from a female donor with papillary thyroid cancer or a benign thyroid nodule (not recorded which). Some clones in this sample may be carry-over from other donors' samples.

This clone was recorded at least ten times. The DNA for the CDR3 is TGCGCCAGCAGCCAAGCCCCAGGGGGAGATCAGCCCCAGCATTTT. This encodes CASSQAPGGDQPQHF. The chain employs TRBV4-1 and TRBJ1-5, with 7 bases identical to TRBD1. V gave up 1 base and J gave up 5 bases; unmatched junction bases: 5. This CDR3 contains 15 residues. Germline CDR1 is MGHRA and CDR2 is YSYEKL.

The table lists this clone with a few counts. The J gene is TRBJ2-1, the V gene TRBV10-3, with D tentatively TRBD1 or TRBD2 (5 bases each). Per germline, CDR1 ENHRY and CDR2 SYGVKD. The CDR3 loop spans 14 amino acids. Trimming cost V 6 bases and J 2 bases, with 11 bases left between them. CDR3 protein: CAIRGDATYNEQFF. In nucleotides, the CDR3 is TGTGCCATCAGGGGGGATGCCACCTACAATGAGCAGTTCTTC.

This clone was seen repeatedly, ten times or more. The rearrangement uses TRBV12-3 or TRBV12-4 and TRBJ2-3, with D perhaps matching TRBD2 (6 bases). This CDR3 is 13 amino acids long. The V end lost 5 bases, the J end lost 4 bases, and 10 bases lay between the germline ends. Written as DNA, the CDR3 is TGTGCCAGCAGTAGGGACTTCCCAGATACGCAGTATTTT. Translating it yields CASSRDFPDTQYF.

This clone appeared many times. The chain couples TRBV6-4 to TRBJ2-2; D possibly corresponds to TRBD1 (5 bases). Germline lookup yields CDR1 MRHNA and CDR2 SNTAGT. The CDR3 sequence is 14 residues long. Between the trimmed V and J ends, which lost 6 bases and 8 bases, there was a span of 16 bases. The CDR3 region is CASRGEQALGELFF. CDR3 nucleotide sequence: TGTGCCAGCAGGGGCGAACAGGCCCTTGGGGAGCTGTTTTTT.

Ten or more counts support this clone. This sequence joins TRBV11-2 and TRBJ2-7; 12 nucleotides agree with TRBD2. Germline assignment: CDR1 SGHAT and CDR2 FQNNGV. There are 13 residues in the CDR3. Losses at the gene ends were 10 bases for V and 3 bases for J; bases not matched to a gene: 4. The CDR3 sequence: CATGTSGYYEQYF. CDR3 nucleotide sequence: TGTGCCACAGGGACTAGCGGGTACTACGAGCAGTACTTC.

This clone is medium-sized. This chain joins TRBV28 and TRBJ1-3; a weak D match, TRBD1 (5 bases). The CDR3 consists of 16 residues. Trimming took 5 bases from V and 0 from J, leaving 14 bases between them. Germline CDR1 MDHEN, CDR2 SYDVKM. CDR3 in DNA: TGTGCCAGCAGTGTGTCCGGGGCCTCCTCTGGAAACACCATATATTTT. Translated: CASSVSGASSGNTIYF.

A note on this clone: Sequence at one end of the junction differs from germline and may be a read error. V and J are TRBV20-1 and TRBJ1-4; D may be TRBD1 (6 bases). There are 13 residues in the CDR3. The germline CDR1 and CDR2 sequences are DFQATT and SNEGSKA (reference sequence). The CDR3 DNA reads TGCAGTGCGAGGCAGGGGTTTAATGAAAAACTGTCTTTT. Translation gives CSARQGFNEKLSF.

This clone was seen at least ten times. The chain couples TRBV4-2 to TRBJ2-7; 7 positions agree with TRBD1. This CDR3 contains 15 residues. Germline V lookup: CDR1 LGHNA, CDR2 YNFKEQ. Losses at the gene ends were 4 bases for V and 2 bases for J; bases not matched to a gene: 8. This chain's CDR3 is CASSRLGDSTYEQYF. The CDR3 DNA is TGTGCCAGCAGCCGCTTAGGGGACAGCACCTACGAGCAGTACTTC.

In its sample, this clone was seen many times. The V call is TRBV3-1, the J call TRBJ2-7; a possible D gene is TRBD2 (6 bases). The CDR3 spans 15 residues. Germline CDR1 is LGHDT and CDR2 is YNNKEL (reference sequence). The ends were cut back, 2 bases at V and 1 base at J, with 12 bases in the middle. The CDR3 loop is CASSQFSGTSYEQYF. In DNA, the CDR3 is TGTGCCAGCAGCCAATTTAGCGGAACGTCCTACGAGCAGTACTTC.

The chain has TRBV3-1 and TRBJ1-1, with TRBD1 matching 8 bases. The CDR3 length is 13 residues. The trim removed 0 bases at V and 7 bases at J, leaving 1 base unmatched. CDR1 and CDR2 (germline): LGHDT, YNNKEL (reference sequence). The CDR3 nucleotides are TGTGCCAGCAGCCAAGATGGACAGGGTGAAGCTTTCTTT. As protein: CASSQDGQGEAFF.

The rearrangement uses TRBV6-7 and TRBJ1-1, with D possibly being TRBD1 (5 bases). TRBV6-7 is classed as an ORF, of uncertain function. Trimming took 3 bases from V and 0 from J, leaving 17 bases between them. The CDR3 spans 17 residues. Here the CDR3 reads CASSYPQPRTLNTEAFF. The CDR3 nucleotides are TGTGCCAGCAGTTATCCACAACCCCGGACACTGAACACTGAAGCTTTCTTT.